This passage covers 31 T cell receptor beta chains from one sample sequenced in a study of T cell responses to AZD1222 COVID-19 vaccine. Libraries were prepared by immunoSEQ multiplex PCR; TCRdb keeps only in-frame clonotypes and omits some of them. The table includes roughly 150,000 clones, roughly 93% detected once. The source material was peripheral blood, sampled 28 days after the second AZD1222 dose. These receptors were collected from an adult who received the AZD1222 COVID-19 vaccine.

J is TRBJ2-2 and V is TRBV19; D could derive from TRBD1 or TRBD2 (7 bases each). The CDR3 sequence is 16 residues long. Germline loops: CDR1 LNHDA, CDR2 SQIVND (reference sequence). The V and J ends lost 7 bases and 2 bases respectively, with 17 bases between them. The CDR3 region is CASKTQGGSNTGELFF. In nucleotides, the CDR3 is TGTGCCAGTAAAACCCAGGGGGGGAGCAACACCGGGGAGCTGTTTTTT. The full variable domain, completed using reference TRBV19 and TRBJ2-2, is DGGITQSPKYLFRKEGQNVTLSCEQNLNHDAMYWYRQDPGQGLRLIYYSQIVNDFQKGDIAEGYSVSREKKESFPLTVTSAQKNPTAFYLCASKTQGGSNTGELFFGEGSRLTVL.

This clone was detected once. V is TRBV3-1 (or the pseudogene TRBV3-2) and J is TRBJ1-6; D is ambiguous. The germline V and J ends were trimmed by 0 bases and 10 bases, with 13 bases remaining between them. The CDR3 is 15 amino acids. CDR1 and CDR2 from the germline V gene are LGHDT and YNNKEL (reference sequence). CDR3: CASSQEGFRGSPLHF. Here the CDR3 DNA reads TGTGCCAGCAGCCAAGAAGGTTTTCGGGGATCACCCCTCCACTTT.

The chain uses TRBV5-1 and TRBJ2-3; TRBD2 matches 8 bases. CDR3 length: 13 amino acids. The germline CDR1 and CDR2 sequences are SGHRS and YFSETQ. Trimming took 4 bases from V and 6 from J; bases not matched to a gene: 4. The chain's CDR3 is CASSTSGSDTQYF. DNA of the CDR3: TGCGCCAGCAGCACCAGCGGGAGTGATACGCAGTATTTT.

The chain has TRBV7-9 and TRBJ2-4, with 12 bases identical to TRBD1. The germline V gene encodes CDR1 SEHNR and CDR2 FQNEAQ (reference sequence). V shed 9 bases, J shed 7 bases, and the junction held 16 bases outside the gene matches. The CDR3 is made up of 17 amino acids. Here the CDR3 DNA reads TGTGCCAGTTTAATCTGGGGCGTGGGACAGGGGGCCAACATTCAGTACTTC. Protein sequence: CASLIWGVGQGANIQYF.

The chain is built from TRBV6-5 and TRBJ2-1, with TRBD1 matching over 11 bases. From germline, CDR1 is MNHEY and CDR2 SVGAGI. The J segment lost 10 bases and the V segment lost 11 bases, leaving 10 bases of the junction unmatched. CDR3 size: 13 residues. CDR3 protein: CASRDRGTAEQFF. In DNA form, the CDR3 reads TGTGCCTCCAGGGACAGGGGGACTGCGGAGCAGTTCTTC.

This rearrangement joins TRBV10-3 to TRBJ1-2; possibly TRBD1 for D (5 bases). Germline CDR1 reads ENHRY; CDR2 reads SYGVKD. The CDR3 totals 12 residues. V was pared by 6 bases and J by 5 bases, with 10 bases between. CDR3 loop: CAIRIGTYGYTF. As DNA, the CDR3 is TGTGCCATCAGGATCGGGACTTATGGCTACACCTTC.

This chain joins TRBV3-1 (or the pseudogene TRBV3-2) and TRBJ2-2; 7 bases map to TRBD1. The CDR3 is 14 residues long. Germline assignment: CDR1 LGHDT and CDR2 YNNKEL (reference sequence). V was pared by 4 bases and J by 3 bases, with 2 bases of the junction left unmatched. CDR3 protein: CASSLQGYTGELFF. The CDR3 DNA sequence: TGTGCCAGCAGCCTACAGGGGTACACCGGGGAGCTGTTTTTT.

V usage is TRBV11-3 and J usage is TRBJ1-5; a possible D gene is TRBD1 (6 bases). The V end lost 5 bases, the J end lost 7 bases, and 18 bases lay between the germline ends. Germline CDR1 SGHNT, CDR2 YENEEA. This CDR3 has 15 residues. CDR3 DNA: TGTGCCAGCAGCCCAGGGGCAGGGGTGGGGCAGCCCCAGCATTTT. This gives the protein CASSPGAGVGQPQHF.

The gene calls are TRBV7-9 and TRBJ1-5; 7 nucleotides line up with TRBD1. From germline, CDR1 is SEHNR and CDR2 FQNEAQ (reference sequence). J lost 0 bases, V lost 1 base, and 6 bases had no gene match. CDR3 length: 17 amino acids. The CDR3, as DNA: TGTGCCAGCAGCTTAGGACAGGGCGGGGATAGCAATCAGCCCCAGCATTTT. Translating gives CASSLGQGGDSNQPQHF.

This chain links TRBV11-3 with TRBJ1-1; D is perhaps TRBD1 (6 bases). The germline V gene has CDR1 SGHNT and CDR2 YENEEA. Trimming removed 5 bases from V and 5 bases from J, with 18 bases in between. The CDR3 runs 15 residues. The CDR3 loop is CASSLGGTRGTEAFF. The CDR3 DNA sequence: TGTGCCAGCAGCCTAGGGGGGACCCGAGGAACTGAAGCTTTCTTT.

The V gene is TRBV5-1, the J gene TRBJ1-1, with D uncertain. Germline assignment: CDR1 SGHRS and CDR2 YFSETQ. Trimming left V 0 bases short and J 1 base short, with 4 bases between. This CDR3 contains 13 residues. Here the CDR3 reads CASSLEGNTEAFF. For the CDR3, the DNA is TGCGCCAGCAGCTTGGAGGGGAACACTGAAGCTTTCTTT.

This chain links TRBV6-6 with TRBJ1-1; no definite D call. The V end was cut by 2 bases, the J end by 8 bases, with 6 bases between. The CDR3 has 11 residues. Germline lookup yields CDR1 MNHNY and CDR2 SVGAGI (reference sequence). CDR3 residues: CASSYRSEAFF. As DNA, the CDR3 is TGTGCCAGCAGTTACCGCTCCGAAGCTTTCTTT.

On this clone: Other nucleotide sequences from this sample produce the same CDR3. This chain links TRBV6-6 with TRBJ2-7, with TRBD1 as a possible D gene (5 bases). V gave up 2 bases and J gave up 2 bases, with 10 bases separating them. The CDR3 covers 14 residues. Germline CDR1 reads MNHNY; CDR2 reads SVGAGI (reference sequence). The CDR3 DNA follows: TGTGCCAGCAGTTACAGTCAGGGCACCTACGAGCAGTACTTC. Its protein is CASSYSQGTYEQYF.

CDR3 in amino acids: CASSDTNFRNIQYF. The CDR3 DNA is TGTGCCAGCAGTGACACCAATTTTCGCAACATTCAGTACTTC. This chain connects TRBV3-1 (or the pseudogene TRBV3-2) to TRBJ2-4; D is unclear. Germline CDR1 reads LGHDT; CDR2 reads YNNKEL (reference sequence). The CDR3 loop spans 14 amino acids. With 6 bases removed from V and 7 bases from J, the gap between germline ends came to 16 bases.

Here the CDR3 reads CASSAPGDTYEQYF. Written as DNA, the CDR3 is TGTGCCAGCAGCGCGCCGGGGGATACCTACGAGCAGTACTTC. This rearrangement joins TRBV7-9 to TRBJ2-7, with D perhaps matching TRBD2 (6 bases). CDR1 SEHNR and CDR2 FQNEAQ come from the germline V gene (reference sequence). Trimming left V 5 bases short and J 2 bases short, with 13 bases between. The CDR3 runs to 14 residues.

This clone has only one observation. This chain connects TRBV11-2 to TRBJ2-1; 10 bases match TRBD2. Germline V CDR1 and CDR2: SGHAT, FQNNGV. J lost 3 bases, V lost 5 bases, and 4 bases had no gene match. The CDR3 runs to 15 residues. The CDR3 region has the DNA TGTGCCAGCAGCACCGGGACTAGCGTCTACAATGAGCAGTTCTTC. Amino acids: CASSTGTSVYNEQFF.

This sequence joins TRBV7-2 and TRBJ1-1, with 8 bases identical to TRBD1. Trimming took 1 base from V and 4 from J; bases not matched to a gene: 5. This CDR3 region has 15 residues. Germline lookup yields CDR1 SGHTA and CDR2 FQGNSA. For the CDR3, the DNA is TGTGCCAGCAGCTTAGGAGACAGGGGCAGCACTGAAGCTTTCTTT. Protein: CASSLGDRGSTEAFF.

The genes are TRBV7-9 and TRBJ2-1; TRBD1 might be the D (6 bases). V was shortened by 5 bases and J by 5 bases, with 7 bases between the two germline ends. Germline V gene sequence: CDR1 SEHNR, CDR2 FQNEAQ (reference sequence). This CDR3 is built from 12 residues. CDR3 coding DNA: TGTGCCAGCAGCCGGACAGACAATGAGCAGTTCTTC. This codes for CASSRTDNEQFF. The entire variable domain, with the rest obtained from reference TRBV7-9 and TRBJ2-1, is as follows: DTGVSQNPRHKITKRGQNVTFRCDPISEHNRLYWYRQTLGQGPEFLTYFQNEAQLEKSRLLSDRFSAERPKGSFSTLEIQRTEQGDSAMYLCASSRTDNEQFFGPGTRLTVL.

The J gene is TRBJ2-2, the V gene TRBV6-6; the match to TRBD1 covers 12 bases. Germline loops: CDR1 MNHNY, CDR2 SVGAGI (reference sequence). J was trimmed by 6 bases and V by 6 bases; bases with no gene match: 23. This CDR3 has 21 residues. The CDR3 here is CASSHTAGTGGNGYLSGELFF. The CDR3, as DNA: TGTGCCAGCAGCCATACCGCCGGGACAGGGGGCAATGGCTATTTGTCCGGGGAGCTGTTTTTT.

CDR3 bases: TGTGCCAGCAGCCCGGATACAGATACGCAGTATTTT. Amino acids: CASSPDTDTQYF. The chain couples TRBV7-9 to TRBJ2-3; no definite D call. V lost 5 bases and J 3 bases, leaving 6 bases between the germline ends. Germline CDR1 SEHNR, CDR2 FQNEAQ (reference sequence). This CDR3 comprises 12 residues.

The rearrangement joins TRBV19 to TRBJ1-1; no firm D call. Deletions cut 10 bases from V and 2 bases from J, with 20 bases between. This CDR3 comprises 15 residues. Germline CDR1 reads LNHDA; CDR2 reads SQIVND (reference sequence). The CDR3 sequence: CATSPSPLTNTEAFF. The CDR3 coding sequence is TGTGCCACTTCCCCGTCCCCTCTGACAAACACTGAAGCTTTCTTT.

J is TRBJ1-2 and V is TRBV4-1; D is unresolved. Trimming removed 1 base at V and 4 bases at J, with 7 bases between. Germline CDR1 MGHRA, CDR2 YSYEKL. The CDR3 runs 13 residues. In DNA, the CDR3 is TGCGCCAGCAGCCAAGGCGGTTCCTATGGCTACACCTTC. Its protein product is CASSQGGSYGYTF.

The chain's CDR3 is CASSPLGLAGTSTDTQYF. CDR3 nucleotide sequence: TGTGCCAGCTCACCGTTGGGACTAGCGGGTACTAGCACAGATACGCAGTATTTT. The chain couples TRBV18 to TRBJ2-3, with 12 bases identical to TRBD2. J was trimmed by 0 bases and V by 3 bases; bases with no gene match: 7. Germline assignment: CDR1 KGHSH and CDR2 LQKENI. The CDR3 length is 18 residues.

This chain connects TRBV5-1 to TRBJ1-1; D not certain. CDR1 and CDR2 (germline): SGHRS, YFSETQ. The CDR3 totals 14 residues. The V end was cut by 7 bases, the J end by 2 bases, with 15 bases between. Here the CDR3 DNA reads TGCGCCAGCGGATCGGGAAACCCAAACACTGAAGCTTTCTTT. The encoded protein is CASGSGNPNTEAFF.

Here the CDR3 DNA reads TGTGCCTGGGGTACGCTGGGAGCAACTAATGAAAAACTGTTTTTT. Translation gives CAWGTLGATNEKLFF. The genes are TRBV30 and TRBJ1-4; D is undetermined. Trimming took off 5 bases at V and 0 bases at J, with 13 bases between the two ends. CDR3 length equals 15 residues. Germline V CDR1 and CDR2: GTSNPN, SVGIG (reference sequence). Based on the CDR3 plus reference TRBV30 and TRBJ1-4, the full variable domain is SQTIHQWPATLVQPVGSPLSLECTVEGTSNPNLYWYRQAAGRGLQLLFYSVGIGQISSEVPQNLSASRPQDRQFILSSKKLLLSDSGFYLCAWGTLGATNEKLFFGSGTQLSVL.

The chain employs TRBV5-8 and TRBJ2-1; 13 positions match TRBD2. With V trimmed by 1 base and J by 7 bases, 2 bases remained unmatched. The germline gives CDR1 SGHTS, CDR2 YDEGEE. The CDR3 length is 15 residues. The CDR3 DNA follows: TGTGCCAGCAGCTTGCTGGGACTAGCGGGGAATGAGCAGTTCTTC. It encodes CASSLLGLAGNEQFF.

J is TRBJ1-5 and V is TRBV27; D is unclear. CDR3 length equals 15 residues. The V end was cut by 5 bases, the J end by 0 bases, with 11 bases between. Germline CDR1 reads MNHEY; CDR2 reads SMNVEV (reference sequence). The CDR3 DNA is TGTGCCAGCAGTCTACCTTACACTAGCAATCAGCCCCAGCATTTT. Translated, it gives CASSLPYTSNQPQHF.

The gene calls are TRBV9 and TRBJ2-7; the match to TRBD1 covers 7 bases. The V and J ends lost 4 bases and 0 bases, in that order; junction bases with no gene match: 7. This CDR3 has 15 amino acids. Germline CDR1 SGDLS, CDR2 YYNGEE. The CDR3 bases are TGTGCCAGCAGCTCGACAGGGACCTTCTCCTACGAGCAGTACTTC. Translating it yields CASSSTGTFSYEQYF.

The rearrangement uses TRBV19 and TRBJ2-2; 10 nucleotides agree with TRBD1. This CDR3 is built from 16 residues. Trimming removed 4 bases from V and 1 base from J; junction bases left unmatched: 3. The germline V gene has CDR1 LNHDA and CDR2 SQIVND (reference sequence). CDR3 in DNA: TGTGCCAGTAGTACCCGGGACAGGGGGAACACCGGGGAGCTGTTTTTT. Its protein is CASSTRDRGNTGELFF.

The chain has TRBV10-2 and TRBJ2-7; 8 nucleotides match TRBD1. The V gene end was trimmed by 6 bases and the J gene end by 2 bases; junction bases not matched to a gene: 9. The CDR3 consists of 15 residues. Germline CDR1 is WSHSY and CDR2 is SAAADI. The CDR3 reads CASSEATGAAYEQYF. The CDR3 nucleotides read TGCGCCAGCAGCGAAGCGACAGGGGCGGCCTACGAGCAGTACTTC.

The CDR3 spells CASSRAGVTEAFF. The DNA of the CDR3 is TGTGCCAGCAGCCGCGCCGGGGTCACTGAAGCTTTCTTT. J is TRBJ1-1 and V is TRBV9; no firm D call. The CDR3 totals 13 residues. Trimming shortened V by 4 bases and J by 4 bases, and 11 bases separated the two germline ends. Germline CDR1 is SGDLS and CDR2 is YYNGEE.